This T cell receptor beta chain was found in a study of naive and memory T cell subsets. Study results and limitations: In CD4 and CD8 cells, diversity dropped from naive through EMRA. In naive cells, over 90% of TCR sequences were seen only once. Especially in CD8 cells, naive repertoires contained a few larger clonotypes, possibly CD45RA-re-expressing memory cells.

CD4 T cells were positively selected, then CD8 T cells from the CD4-negative fraction. CDR1 and CDR2 from the germline V gene are LGHNT and FRNRAP. V gave up 6 bases and J gave up 9 bases, with 11 bases separating them. This CDR3 is built from 11 residues. The beta constant-region primer was an equimolar mix of two oligonucleotides covering TRBC1 and TRBC2. Four rounds of PCR amplified the ligated cDNA using nested alpha and beta constant-region primers plus SP2. TCRdb independently ran MiXCR on the UMI-ligation and nested PCR reads; one entry per CDR3 protein. The sample has roughly 100,000 distinct CDR3 sequences; 11% are singletons. This clonotype was counted only a few times. What it binds is unknown.

The chain employs TRBV12-5 and TRBJ1-1; D uncertain. Sequenced material: naive CD4+ T cells from blood. This receptor was identified in a human donor in good health. CDR3 sequence: CASGTNLKAFF. CDR3 DNA sequence: TGTGCTAGTGGCACCAACCTAAAAGCTTTCTTT.